Following are 23 T cell receptor beta chains from one sample sequenced in a study of control samples from healthy donors and cancer patients. The assay was immunoSEQ multiplex PCR, and TCRdb's table has in-frame clones only and misses some. The sample has about 44,000 clones; around 87% are singletons. The source material was PBMCs. The receptors originated from a woman aged 55-70 years with lung cancer.

The chain carries TRBV24-1 and TRBJ1-5, with no clear D. This CDR3 has 13 amino acids. The germline V gene has CDR1 KGHDR and CDR2 SFDVKD. The V end was cut by 4 bases, the J end by 4 bases, with 7 bases between. The CDR3 region is CATSESGNQPQHF. The CDR3 region has the DNA TGTGCCACCAGTGAGTCTGGGAATCAGCCCCAGCATTTT.

This clone has only one observation. V and J are TRBV30 and TRBJ2-7; D gene ambiguous. The germline gives CDR1 GTSNPN, CDR2 SVGIG (reference sequence). V was cut by 3 bases and J by 5 bases, with 11 bases left in between. The CDR3 spans 12 residues. The CDR3 loop is CAWRLGRDEQYF. The CDR3 coding sequence is TGTGCCTGGAGGTTGGGCCGTGACGAGCAGTACTTC.

The chain is built from TRBV7-3 and TRBJ2-7; a weak D match, TRBD1 (5 bases). Germline V lookup: CDR1 SGHTA, CDR2 FQGTGA. V was cut by 5 bases and J by 0 bases, with 11 bases left in between. The CDR3 contains 14 residues. The CDR3 reads CASSPFQGSYEQYF. CDR3 in DNA: TGTGCCAGCAGCCCTTTTCAGGGCTCCTACGAGCAGTACTTC.

This chain uses TRBV19 with TRBJ1-3; no reliable D call. This CDR3 has 14 amino acids. Germline V gene sequence: CDR1 LNHDA, CDR2 SQIVND (reference sequence). V shed 8 bases and J shed 4 bases, with 15 bases lying between them. The CDR3 loop reads CASQDVASGNTIYF. The CDR3 coding sequence is TGTGCCAGTCAGGACGTTGCATCAGGAAACACCATATATTTT.

The V gene is TRBV6-1, the J gene TRBJ2-7; 8 bases are a match to TRBD1. CDR1 and CDR2 from the germline V gene are MNHNS and SASEGT. This CDR3 spans 14 amino acids. With 3 bases clipped from V and 6 bases from J, the junction kept 7 bases outside the gene matches. CDR3 loop: CASSDRTGQREQYF. The CDR3 DNA follows: TGTGCCAGCAGTGACAGGACAGGGCAACGCGAGCAGTACTTC.

The gene calls are TRBV2 and TRBJ1-2; maybe TRBD1 (5 bases). The CDR3 covers 15 residues. Germline loops: CDR1 SNHLY, CDR2 FYNNEI. Trimming pared 0 bases from V and 2 bases from J, leaving 10 bases between. The CDR3 region is CASSEAAGRNYGYTF. The CDR3, as DNA: TGTGCCAGCAGTGAAGCTGCAGGGAGGAACTATGGCTACACCTTC.

The rearrangement joins TRBV7-2 to TRBJ2-1, with D possibly being TRBD1 (6 bases). This CDR3 is built from 15 residues. Trimming removed 4 bases from V and 3 bases from J, with 13 bases in between. The V gene's germline CDR1 is SGHTA and CDR2 FQGNSA. CDR3 sequence reads: CASSSALGGYNEQFF. CDR3 nucleotides: TGTGCCAGCAGCTCCGCACTAGGGGGCTACAATGAGCAGTTCTTC. Combining the CDR3 with reference TRBV7-2 and TRBJ2-1 gives the whole variable domain GAGVSQSPSNKVTEKGKDVELRCDPISGHTALYWYRQSLGQGLEFLIYFQGNSAPDKSGLPSDRFSAERTGGSVSTLTIQRTQQEDSAVYLCASSSALGGYNEQFFGPGTRLTVL.

The chain couples TRBV28 to TRBJ2-7; D perhaps matches TRBD1 (6 bases). Germline CDR1 and CDR2: MDHEN and SYDVKM. There are 12 residues in the CDR3. Trimming left V 6 bases short and J 4 bases short, with 10 bases between. CDR3 amino acids: CASRSGQYEQYF. The DNA of the CDR3 is TGTGCCAGCAGGAGCGGACAGTACGAGCAGTACTTC. Full variable domain (remainder filled in from reference TRBV28 and TRBJ2-7): DVKVTQSSRYLVKRTGEKVFLECVQDMDHENMFWYRQDPGLGLRLIYFSYDVKMKEKGDIPEGYSVSREKKERFSLILESASTNQTSMYLCASRSGQYEQYFGPGTRLTVT.

The gene calls are TRBV10-3 and TRBJ1-2; possible D gene TRBD1, 6 bases. V was pared by 4 bases and J by 4 bases, with 10 bases between. Germline V gives CDR1 ENHRY, CDR2 SYGVKD. The CDR3 runs to 13 residues. CDR3 residues: CAISAPQGYGYTF. The CDR3 nucleotides are TGTGCCATCAGTGCTCCACAGGGCTATGGCTACACCTTC.

The chain couples TRBV4-1 to TRBJ2-3, with 13 bases that match TRBD2. The CDR3 spans 19 residues. V trimming: 3 bases; J trimming: 3 bases; junction bases outside the gene matches: 12. Germline V gives CDR1 MGHRA, CDR2 YSYEKL. In DNA, the CDR3 is TGCGCCAGCAGCCACACACAAAGCCCGACTAGCGGGAGGACAGATACGCAGTATTTT. This gives the protein CASSHTQSPTSGRTDTQYF.

The V call is TRBV10-1, the J call TRBJ1-2; D remains ambiguous. The CDR3 length is 12 residues. V lost 0 bases, J lost 12 bases, and 11 bases lay in between. Germline-derived CDR1 and CDR2 are WNHNN and SYGVQD (reference sequence). CDR3: CASSESEGFNTF. The CDR3 DNA sequence: TGCGCCAGCAGTGAGTCAGAGGGATTCAACACCTTC.

The chain uses TRBV11-3 and TRBJ1-3; 8 bases agree with TRBD1. The length of the CDR3 is 16 residues. V shed 5 bases and J 0 bases; nucleotides not matched to a gene: 6. CDR1 is SGHNT, CDR2 YENEEA, per germline. This CDR3 is CASSTHRGSSGNTIYF. The CDR3 region has the DNA TGTGCCAGCAGCACTCACAGGGGGTCCTCTGGAAACACCATATATTTT.

In nucleotides, the CDR3 is TGTGCCAGCAGCAGCGGGGTGGCTACTCAAGAGACCCAGTACTTC. Its protein is CASSSGVATQETQYF. This chain uses TRBV27 with TRBJ2-5, with 7 bases fitting TRBD2. The CDR3 contains 15 residues. V shed 6 bases and J 2 bases; nucleotides not matched to a gene: 9. Germline values: CDR1 MNHEY, CDR2 SMNVEV (reference sequence).

The chain employs TRBV19 and TRBJ2-1, with 10 bases identical to TRBD2. This CDR3 spans 15 amino acids. Trimming took 5 bases from V and 6 from J; bases not matched to a gene: 7. Germline V gives CDR1 LNHDA, CDR2 SQIVND (reference sequence). CDR3 bases: TGTGCCAGTAGTGTAGCGGGAGGCCCCGTCAATGAGCAGTTCTTC. Translation gives CASSVAGGPVNEQFF.

The rearrangement links TRBV2 to TRBJ2-1; 11 bases map to TRBD1. The germline V gene has CDR1 SNHLY and CDR2 FYNNEI. This CDR3 is built from 16 residues. After removal of 6 bases from V and 1 base from J, the junction contained 5 bases not matched to a gene. The CDR3 nucleotides are TGTGCCAGCAGGAAGGGGACAGGGGGTTCCTACAATGAGCAGTTCTTC. Amino acids: CASRKGTGGSYNEQFF.

DNA for the CDR3: TGTGCCAGCAGCTCCGACGAGACAGGGGCGATCGGTACGCAGTATTTT. This translates into CASSSDETGAIGTQYF. The chain links TRBV7-6 to TRBJ2-3, with 8 bases fitting TRBD1. V was clipped by 4 bases and J by 8 bases; unmatched bases: 14. The CDR3 is 16 residues long. The germline CDR1 and CDR2 sequences are SGHVS and FNYEAQ. Combining the CDR3 with reference TRBV7-6 and TRBJ2-3 gives the whole variable domain GAGVSQSPRYKVTKRGQDVALRCDPISGHVSLYWYRQALGQGPEFLTYFNYEAQQDKSGLPNDRFSAERPEGSISTLTIQRTEQRDSAMYRCASSSDETGAIGTQYFGPGTRLTVL.

The chain employs TRBV28 and TRBJ1-5, with no clear D. Between the trimmed V and J ends, which lost 5 bases and 5 bases, there was a span of 13 bases. Germline V gives CDR1 MDHEN, CDR2 SYDVKM. The CDR3 sequence is 14 residues long. The CDR3 coding sequence is TGTGCCAGCAGTGCGGGGTATGTAGATCAGCCCCAGCATTTT. Its protein is CASSAGYVDQPQHF. The whole variable domain, remainder taken from reference TRBV28 and TRBJ1-5, is DVKVTQSSRYLVKRTGEKVFLECVQDMDHENMFWYRQDPGLGLRLIYFSYDVKMKEKGDIPEGYSVSREKKERFSLILESASTNQTSMYLCASSAGYVDQPQHFGDGTRLSIL.

The chain employs TRBV29-1 and TRBJ2-2; D may be TRBD1 (7 bases). Per the germline V gene, CDR1 is SQVTM and CDR2 is ANQGSEA. The CDR3 is made up of 13 amino acids. Trimming removed 6 bases at V and 7 bases at J, with 15 bases between. This chain's CDR3 is CSVRGQGGGELFF. The CDR3 DNA follows: TGCAGCGTCCGCGGCCAGGGGGGCGGGGAGCTGTTTTTT.

The CDR3 loop is CASSLRFSVYNEQFF. The CDR3, as DNA: TGTGCCAGCAGCTTACGTTTTAGCGTCTACAATGAGCAGTTCTTC. V is TRBV7-9 and J is TRBJ2-1; TRBD2 might be the D (5 bases). V dropped 2 bases and J dropped 3 bases, with 11 bases sitting between them. In germline, CDR1 is SEHNR, CDR2 FQNEAQ (reference sequence). The CDR3 has 15 amino acids.

V is TRBV4-3 and J is TRBJ1-1, with 8 positions matching TRBD1. Germline loops: CDR1 LGHNA, CDR2 YSLEER. The CDR3 extends over 13 amino acids. V shed 0 bases and J 7 bases; nucleotides not matched to a gene: 1. This CDR3 is CASSQEGTGEAFF. CDR3 in DNA: TGCGCCAGCAGCCAAGAGGGGACAGGTGAAGCTTTCTTT.

This clone has just one count. The rearrangement uses TRBV19 and TRBJ2-7, with 11 bases fitting TRBD1. CDR1 LNHDA and CDR2 SQIVND come from the germline V gene (reference sequence). V gave up 4 bases and J gave up 6 bases; unmatched junction bases: 5. The CDR3 runs 14 residues. The CDR3, as DNA: TGTGCCAGTAGTACCCGGGACAGGGGGGTCGAGCAGTACTTC. Amino acid sequence: CASSTRDRGVEQYF. The whole variable domain, filled in from reference TRBV19 and TRBJ2-7, reads DGGITQSPKYLFRKEGQNVTLSCEQNLNHDAMYWYRQDPGQGLRLIYYSQIVNDFQKGDIAEGYSVSREKKESFPLTVTSAQKNPTAFYLCASSTRDRGVEQYFGPGTRLTVT.

The V gene is TRBV3-1 (or the pseudogene TRBV3-2), the J gene TRBJ2-5; D is unresolved. The CDR3 has 14 residues. Per the germline V gene, CDR1 is LGHDT and CDR2 is YNNKEL (reference sequence). Trimming cost V 2 bases and J 1 base, with 8 bases left between them. The CDR3, as DNA: TGTGCCAGCAGCCAATATTGGGGCCAAGAGACCCAGTACTTC. This codes for CASSQYWGQETQYF.

The CDR3 DNA reads TGTGCCAGCAGCGTAGGGGTGGGAGAATCCGGGACATTTCGCGGCTACACCTTC. This translates into CASSVGVGESGTFRGYTF. The chain joins TRBV9 to TRBJ1-2, with D maybe TRBD1 (6 bases). CDR1 SGDLS and CDR2 YYNGEE come from the germline V gene. The CDR3 sequence is 18 residues long. The germline V and J ends were trimmed by 0 bases and 8 bases, with 26 bases remaining between them.